The rows below give T cell receptor beta chains drawn from one sample of a study of PD-L1 blockade in urothelial cancer. Only in-frame clones appear in the TCRdb table, and some are missing; sequencing was by immunoSEQ multiplex PCR. The sample lists around 80,000 clones, 75% to 95% seen once, with roughly 0.87% in the top ten. Here the sequenced sample was PBMCs, taken around atezolizumab (anti-PD-L1) treatment. Every receptor here comes from an elderly woman with urothelial cancer. Each CDR3 is given with its conserved first and last residue. Fields, in order: J gene, D gene, clone size, V gene, CDR3 protein, CDR3 DNA. A D gene is named only where the DNA matches it firmly. Clone sizes are given selectively: once, few, many, or a class where the clone is expanded.

TRBJ1-1,.,.,TRBV5-4,CASFFGGGTEAFF,TGTGCCAGTTTCTTCGGGGGGGGCACTGAAGCTTTCTTT
TRBJ2-7,TRBD2,.,TRBV11-1,CASSPGGGGAYEQYF,TGTGCCAGCAGCCCAGGCGGGGGGGGCGCCTACGAGCAGTACTTC
TRBJ1-5,.,.,TRBV9,CASSVGGEGQPQHF,TGTGCCAGCAGCGTAGGGGGGGAAGGTCAGCCCCAGCATTTT
TRBJ2-7,TRBD1,.,TRBV19,CASSPWTGHDYEQYF,TGTGCCAGTAGTCCTTGGACAGGGCACGACTACGAGCAGTACTTC
TRBJ2-5,.,.,TRBV18,CASSPPVPGGLETQYF,TGTGCCAGCTCACCACCGGTCCCAGGGGGGTTGGAGACCCAGTACTTC
TRBJ2-7,.,.,TRBV5-4,CASSGQAGPYEQYF,TGTGCCAGCTCAGGACAGGCGGGGCCCTACGAGCAGTACTTC
TRBJ1-2,.,.,TRBV6-6,CASSYSPGGRNYGYTF,TGTGCCAGCAGTTACTCCCCGGGAGGGCGTAACTATGGCTACACCTTC
TRBJ2-7,TRBD2,.,TRBV9,CASSVATRGEQYF,TGTGCCAGCAGCGTAGCTACGCGGGGGGAGCAGTACTTC
TRBJ1-4,TRBD1,.,TRBV5-5,CASQVSTGGTEKLFF,TGTGCCAGCCAAGTCTCAACAGGGGGTACGGAAAAACTGTTTTTT
TRBJ2-7,.,.,TRBV5-4,CASSYRDFSYEQYF,TGTGCCAGCAGCTACCGGGACTTCTCCTACGAGCAGTACTTC
TRBJ2-5,TRBD2,.,TRBV19,CASSIMIQREAFIGFATQYF,TGTGCCAGTAGTATTATGATCCAGCGGGAGGCCTTCATTGGTTTCGCGACCCAGTACTTC
TRBJ1-1,TRBD1,.,TRBV7-8,CASSWITGGTEAFF,TGTGCCAGCAGCTGGATCACAGGGGGCACTGAAGCTTTCTTT
TRBJ2-7,TRBD2,few,TRBV2,CASSFAWTSGRVGEQYF,TGTGCCAGCAGTTTCGCCTGGACTAGCGGGAGGGTGGGCGAGCAGTACTTC
TRBJ2-7,TRBD2,once,TRBV19,CASTADALAGVREQYF,TGTGCCAGTACCGCCGACGCCCTAGCGGGAGTAAGGGAGCAGTACTTC
TRBJ1-2,TRBD1,once,TRBV28,CASSTLTWTGGGYTF,TGTGCCAGCAGTACTCTAACCTGGACAGGGGGTGGCTACACCTTC
TRBJ1-1,TRBD1,.,TRBV10-1,CASSLQGATEAFF,TGCGCCAGCAGCTTACAGGGGGCTACTGAAGCTTTCTTT
TRBJ2-5,TRBD2,.,TRBV7-3,CASSFLGGRQETQYF,TGTGCCAGCAGCTTCCTCGGCGGGAGGCAAGAGACCCAGTACTTC
TRBJ2-1,TRBD2,.,TRBV27,CASTFGLAYNEQFF,TGTGCCAGCACCTTTGGACTAGCATACAATGAGCAGTTCTTC
TRBJ1-2,TRBD1,.,TRBV7-2,CASSHGTEKYYGYTF,TGTGCCAGCAGCCACGGGACAGAAAAGTACTATGGCTACACCTTC
TRBJ2-7,.,once,TRBV4-2,CASSQLYGTAELSGSDYEQYF,TGTGCCAGCAGCCAGTTATATGGGACTGCCGAACTTAGTGGCTCCGACTACGAACAGTACTTC
TRBJ2-3,TRBD2,.,TRBV14,CASSRVAGGFWSTTDTQYF,TGTGCCAGCAGCCGTGTGGCGGGAGGGTTCTGGTCCACCACAGATACGCAGTATTTT
TRBJ1-4,.,.,TRBV2,CASSEPRRAALATNEKLFF,TGTGCCAGCAGCGAACCCCGTCGAGCGGCCCTAGCAACTAATGAAAAACTGTTTTTT
TRBJ1-2,TRBD1,.,TRBV6-5,CASSARDSRLRGYTF,TGTGCCAGCAGTGCCCGGGACAGCCGCCTTCGGGGCTACACCTTC
TRBJ2-5,.,.,TRBV30,CAWSVNTPETQYF,TGTGCCTGGAGTGTAAACACCCCGGAGACCCAGTACTTC
TRBJ2-5,TRBD1,once,TRBV4-2,CASSQDGWTGGETQYF,TGTGCCAGCAGCCAAGACGGCTGGACAGGGGGAGAGACCCAGTACTTC
TRBJ2-3,.,.,TRBV2,CASPAVTGDTQYF,TGTGCCAGCCCAGCTGTAACGGGGGATACGCAGTATTTT
TRBJ1-4,TRBD1,once,TRBV5-1,CASSIGTGGLEKLFF,TGCGCCAGCAGCATCGGGACAGGAGGACTCGAAAAACTGTTTTTT
TRBJ1-5,.,.,TRBV9,CASSVGGDSNQPQHF,TGTGCCAGCAGCGTAGGCGGTGATAGCAATCAGCCCCAGCATTTT
TRBJ1-1,.,.,TRBV30,CAWRTGTTEAFF,TGTGCCTGGAGGACAGGAACAACTGAAGCTTTCTTT
TRBJ2-7,.,.,TRBV7-6,CASSPAGILSYEQYF,TGTGCCAGCAGCCCAGCGGGTATACTTTCCTACGAGCAGTACTTC
TRBJ1-1,.,.,TRBV29-1,CSVENPQGPVMNTEAFF,TGCAGCGTTGAGAATCCCCAGGGGCCTGTAATGAACACTGAAGCTTTCTTT
TRBJ2-3,.,.,TRBV19,CASSRGGDTQYF,TGTGCCAGTAGCCGAGGGGGAGATACGCAGTATTTT
TRBJ2-1,.,.,TRBV5-6,CASSLIGLDNEQFF,TGTGCCAGCAGCTTGATCGGTTTAGACAATGAGCAGTTCTTC
TRBJ2-1,TRBD2,.,TRBV5-1,CASSTGLAGGISYNEQFF,TGCGCCAGCAGCACGGGACTAGCGGGAGGGATCTCCTACAATGAGCAGTTCTTC
TRBJ1-3,.,.,TRBV5-1,CASSLDGQSKGNTIYF,TGCGCCAGCAGCTTGGACGGACAGTCTAAGGGAAACACCATATATTTT
TRBJ1-2,.,.,TRBV6-4,CATARPGDYTF,TGTGCCACCGCCCGGCCGGGTGACTACACCTTC
TRBJ1-2,TRBD1,.,TRBV19,CASSGTGGFGYTF,TGTGCCAGTAGTGGTACAGGGGGCTTTGGCTACACCTTC
TRBJ2-3,TRBD2,.,TRBV27,CASTSVGLAGGGDTQYF,TGTGCCAGCACCTCCGTCGGGCTAGCGGGAGGTGGAGATACGCAGTATTTT
TRBJ2-2,TRBD1,.,TRBV7-2,CASSVQGVSGELFF,TGTGCCAGCAGCGTACAGGGGGTGTCCGGGGAGCTGTTTTTT
TRBJ1-5,.,.,TRBV19,CASSQLDQPQHF,TGTGCCAGTTCGCAGCTAGATCAGCCCCAGCATTTT
TRBJ1-1,.,.,TRBV5-1,CASSRDGGTAEAFF,TGCGCCAGCAGCCGCGACGGGGGGACCGCTGAAGCTTTCTTT
TRBJ2-5,TRBD1,.,TRBV10-3,CAISESAGGETQYF,TGTGCCATCAGTGAGTCCGCAGGGGGAGAGACCCAGTACTTC
TRBJ2-7,TRBD1,.,TRBV7-2,CASSLAGTGALREQYF,TGTGCCAGCAGCTTAGCCGGGACAGGGGCCCTCCGGGAGCAGTACTTC
TRBJ2-7,TRBD2,.,TRBV6-6,CASRETSGPYEQYF,TGTGCCAGCAGAGAGACTAGCGGGCCTTACGAGCAGTACTTC
TRBJ2-7,TRBD2,.,TRBV28,CASRAWASGSYEQYF,TGTGCCAGCAGGGCCTGGGCTAGCGGGAGCTACGAGCAGTACTTC
TRBJ2-1,TRBD2,.,TRBV13,CASSSRLSGGSYNEQFF,TGTGCCAGCAGCTCACGACTCAGCGGGGGCTCCTACAATGAGCAGTTCTTC
TRBJ1-2,.,.,TRBV5-4,CASSNTGPDGYTF,TGTGCCAGCAGCAACACAGGTCCGGATGGCTACACCTTC
TRBJ1-4,.,.,TRBV6-5,CASSPSPEKLFF,TGTGCCAGCAGCCCTAGCCCTGAAAAACTGTTTTTT
TRBJ1-1,.,.,TRBV18,CASSPGASLNTEAFF,TGTGCCAGCTCACCCGGAGCCAGCCTTAACACTGAAGCTTTCTTT
TRBJ1-2,TRBD1,.,TRBV28,CASRTGGNYGYTF,TGTGCCAGCAGAACAGGGGGAAACTATGGCTACACCTTC
TRBJ1-1,.,.,TRBV9,CASSRWRETEAFF,TGTGCCAGCAGCCGGTGGAGGGAAACTGAAGCTTTCTTT
TRBJ2-1,TRBD2,once,TRBV5-1,CASSVLPGGSEQFF,TGCGCCAGCAGCGTCCTCCCGGGGGGGTCCGAGCAGTTCTTC
TRBJ2-7,TRBD2,.,TRBV19,CASSQSAGEVPYEQYF,TGTGCCAGTAGCCAGTCGGCGGGAGAGGTTCCCTACGAGCAGTACTTC
TRBJ2-1,TRBD2,.,TRBV5-1,CASRDGRAPEQFF,TGCGCCAGCAGGGACGGGAGGGCCCCTGAGCAGTTCTTC
TRBJ2-1,TRBD2,.,TRBV12-5,CASVKSGTSGLEQFF,TGTGCTAGTGTCAAATCTGGGACTAGCGGGTTAGAGCAGTTCTTC
TRBJ1-1,.,.,TRBV25-1,CASSPGGRGTEAFF,TGTGCCAGCAGCCCGGGGGGGAGAGGGACTGAAGCTTTCTTT
TRBJ1-5,TRBD1,.,TRBV19,CASGGQGAQPQHF,TGTGCCAGCGGGGGACAGGGAGCTCAGCCCCAGCATTTT
TRBJ1-1,.,.,TRBV11-2,CASSLGHANTEAFF,TGTGCCAGCAGCTTGGGACACGCGAACACTGAAGCTTTCTTT
TRBJ2-6,TRBD1,.,TRBV27,CASSFLLQGARRGANVLTF,TGTGCCAGCAGTTTTCTCCTACAGGGGGCGCGGCGTGGGGCCAACGTCCTGACTTTC
TRBJ2-7,.,.,TRBV27,CASRGPMGQYSYEQYF,TGTGCCAGCAGGGGGCCTATGGGCCAGTATTCCTACGAGCAGTACTTC